These T cell receptor beta chains were read from a single sample in a study of blood T cell repertoires in COVID-19. This table comes from immunoSEQ multiplex PCR, and its TCRdb copy is limited to in-frame clones, with some not included. The sample records 250,000 or so clones, around 83% being singletons. Input material: peripheral blood. The receptors here all came from a woman between 40 and 55 years old who had recovered from COVID-19. CDR3s include the opening cysteine and the closing phenylalanine or tryptophan. Each record gives: D gene, clone size, J gene, V gene, CDR3 protein, CDR3 DNA. D genes are given only for firm matches. Clone size is not always given. Where it is, it says once, few, many or a class for expanded clones.

d_gene: -; abundance: -; j_gene: TRBJ1-6; v_gene: TRBV6-5; CDR3aa: CASSPGQNPTSPLHF; CDR3nt: TGTGCCAGCAGCCCCGGACAAAATCCTACTTCACCCCTCCACTTT
d_gene: -; abundance: -; j_gene: TRBJ2-7; v_gene: TRBV10-3; CDR3aa: CAISGGAGVNEQYF; CDR3nt: TGTGCCATCAGTGGTGGGGCAGGGGTCAACGAGCAGTACTTC
d_gene: -; abundance: -; j_gene: TRBJ1-5; v_gene: TRBV19; CDR3aa: CASSIDLGVLNQPQHF; CDR3nt: TGTGCCAGTAGTATAGATTTAGGGGTTCTGAATCAGCCCCAGCATTTT
d_gene: -; abundance: -; j_gene: TRBJ1-1; v_gene: TRBV29-1; CDR3aa: CSVEDPPMENLEAFF; CDR3nt: TGCAGCGTTGAAGACCCCCCCATGGAGAACTTAGAAGCTTTCTTT
d_gene: TRBD1; abundance: -; j_gene: TRBJ1-2; v_gene: TRBV28; CDR3aa: CASRTGTGYGYTF; CDR3nt: TGTGCCAGCAGGACCGGGACAGGGTATGGCTACACCTTC
d_gene: -; abundance: -; j_gene: TRBJ1-1; v_gene: TRBV2; CDR3aa: CASSKDSNTEAFF; CDR3nt: TGTGCCAGCAGCAAGGACAGCAACACTGAAGCTTTCTTT
d_gene: TRBD1; abundance: -; j_gene: TRBJ1-1; v_gene: TRBV29-1; CDR3aa: CSVVTGGGHTEAFF; CDR3nt: TGCAGCGTTGTGACAGGGGGAGGGCACACTGAAGCTTTCTTT
d_gene: TRBD2; abundance: -; j_gene: TRBJ2-3; v_gene: TRBV6-1; CDR3aa: CASSVTSGAVGDTQYF; CDR3nt: TGTGCCAGCAGTGTAACTAGCGGAGCGGTGGGAGATACGCAGTATTTT
d_gene: TRBD2; abundance: -; j_gene: TRBJ2-7; v_gene: TRBV6-1; CDR3aa: CASGHPGLAYEQYF; CDR3nt: TGTGCCAGCGGCCACCCGGGACTAGCGTATGAGCAGTACTTC
d_gene: TRBD1; abundance: -; j_gene: TRBJ1-5; v_gene: TRBV5-1; CDR3aa: CASSGTGGDQPQHF; CDR3nt: TGCGCCAGCAGCGGGACAGGGGGGGATCAGCCCCAGCATTTT
d_gene: TRBD1; abundance: -; j_gene: TRBJ1-1; v_gene: TRBV28; CDR3aa: CASRAGQGRLQAFF; CDR3nt: TGTGCCAGCAGAGCCGGACAGGGAAGGCTTCAAGCTTTCTTT
d_gene: -; abundance: -; j_gene: TRBJ1-1; v_gene: TRBV5-1; CDR3aa: CASSSRAPDTEAFF; CDR3nt: TGCGCCAGCAGCTCCAGGGCCCCGGATACTGAAGCTTTCTTT
d_gene: -; abundance: -; j_gene: TRBJ1-1; v_gene: TRBV6-2/TRBV6-3; CDR3aa: CASSYRTPNTEAFF; CDR3nt: TGTGCCAGCAGTTACCGGACACCGAACACTGAAGCTTTCTTT
d_gene: -; abundance: -; j_gene: TRBJ1-2; v_gene: TRBV28; CDR3aa: CASSPRGPTSNYGYTF; CDR3nt: TGTGCCAGCAGTCCGCGGGGGCCGACTTCTAACTATGGCTACACCTTC
d_gene: -; abundance: -; j_gene: TRBJ2-6; v_gene: TRBV19; CDR3aa: CASSYDGISGANVLTF; CDR3nt: TGTGCCAGTAGCTACGACGGGATCTCTGGGGCCAACGTCCTGACTTTC
d_gene: TRBD1; abundance: -; j_gene: TRBJ1-1; v_gene: TRBV5-4; CDR3aa: CASARTGWNTEAFF; CDR3nt: TGTGCCAGCGCCAGGACAGGGTGGAACACTGAAGCTTTCTTT
d_gene: -; abundance: -; j_gene: TRBJ1-1; v_gene: TRBV11-1; CDR3aa: CASSLGMSREAFF; CDR3nt: TGTGCCAGCAGCTTAGGTATGAGCCGTGAAGCTTTCTTT
d_gene: TRBD1; abundance: -; j_gene: TRBJ2-7; v_gene: TRBV12-3/TRBV12-4; CDR3aa: CASSLGTGDEQYF; CDR3nt: TGTGCCAGCAGTTTAGGGACAGGGGACGAGCAGTACTTC
d_gene: -; abundance: -; j_gene: TRBJ1-1; v_gene: TRBV6-5; CDR3aa: CASSYSFRNTEAFF; CDR3nt: TGTGCCAGCAGTTACTCCTTTCGGAACACTGAAGCTTTCTTT
d_gene: -; abundance: -; j_gene: TRBJ1-3; v_gene: TRBV5-8; CDR3aa: CASSLVGRSGNTIYF; CDR3nt: TGTGCCAGCAGCTTGGTTGGCCGCTCTGGAAACACCATATATTTT
d_gene: -; abundance: -; j_gene: TRBJ2-5; v_gene: TRBV12-3/TRBV12-4; CDR3aa: CASSRDYQETQYF; CDR3nt: TGTGCCAGCAGTAGGGACTACCAAGAGACCCAGTACTTC
d_gene: -; abundance: once; j_gene: TRBJ1-2; v_gene: TRBV6-6; CDR3aa: CASSYGTQGEIYGYTF; CDR3nt: TGTGCCAGCAGTTACGGAACGCAAGGGGAAATCTATGGCTACACCTTC
d_gene: -; abundance: -; j_gene: TRBJ1-1; v_gene: TRBV6-2/TRBV6-3; CDR3aa: CASSYSVEGPMNTEAFF; CDR3nt: TGTGCCAGCAGTTACTCCGTGGAGGGCCCGATGAACACTGAAGCTTTCTTT
d_gene: -; abundance: -; j_gene: TRBJ1-2; v_gene: TRBV30; CDR3aa: CAWSVHRWGGYGYTF; CDR3nt: TGTGCCTGGAGTGTACATCGTTGGGGAGGCTATGGCTACACCTTC
d_gene: TRBD1; abundance: -; j_gene: TRBJ1-2; v_gene: TRBV2; CDR3aa: CASSRGQGANYGYTF; CDR3nt: TGTGCCAGCAGTCGCGGACAGGGCGCTAACTATGGCTACACCTTC
d_gene: -; abundance: -; j_gene: TRBJ1-1; v_gene: TRBV5-1; CDR3aa: CASSLIGRDTEAFF; CDR3nt: TGCGCCAGCAGCTTGATAGGGAGGGACACTGAAGCTTTCTTT
d_gene: TRBD1; abundance: -; j_gene: TRBJ1-6; v_gene: TRBV11-2; CDR3aa: CASSLRGQGNSPLHF; CDR3nt: TGTGCCAGCAGCTTAAGGGGACAGGGTAATTCACCCCTCCACTTT
d_gene: -; abundance: -; j_gene: TRBJ2-2; v_gene: TRBV19; CDR3aa: CASSIGANTGELFF; CDR3nt: TGTGCCAGTAGTATTGGGGCTAACACCGGGGAGCTGTTTTTT
d_gene: TRBD2; abundance: -; j_gene: TRBJ2-2; v_gene: TRBV5-6; CDR3aa: CASSLSGSRELFF; CDR3nt: TGTGCCAGCAGCTTGAGCGGGAGCCGGGAGCTGTTTTTT
d_gene: -; abundance: -; j_gene: TRBJ1-6; v_gene: TRBV6-5; CDR3aa: CASSPPGVLNSPLHF; CDR3nt: TGTGCCAGCAGTCCACCAGGGGTACTTAATTCACCCCTCCACTTT
d_gene: TRBD1; abundance: -; j_gene: TRBJ1-1; v_gene: TRBV28; CDR3aa: CASSSGQMNTEAFF; CDR3nt: TGTGCCAGCAGTTCGGGACAGATGAACACTGAAGCTTTCTTT
d_gene: -; abundance: -; j_gene: TRBJ1-2; v_gene: TRBV2; CDR3aa: CASSEGGVGYGYTF; CDR3nt: TGTGCCAGCAGTGAGGGGGGAGTGGGATATGGCTACACCTTC
d_gene: -; abundance: few; j_gene: TRBJ1-1; v_gene: TRBV5-1; CDR3aa: CASRTLNTEAFF; CDR3nt: TGCGCCAGCCGCACACTGAACACTGAAGCTTTCTTT
d_gene: TRBD2; abundance: -; j_gene: TRBJ2-1; v_gene: TRBV4-1; CDR3aa: CASSHLGLAGGPSEQFF; CDR3nt: TGCGCCAGCAGCCATTTAGGGCTAGCGGGGGGGCCATCGGAGCAGTTCTTC
d_gene: TRBD1; abundance: -; j_gene: TRBJ1-1; v_gene: TRBV14; CDR3aa: CASSYFGQGMNTEAFF; CDR3nt: TGTGCCAGCAGCTATTTTGGACAGGGCATGAACACTGAAGCTTTCTTT
d_gene: TRBD1; abundance: once; j_gene: TRBJ2-3; v_gene: TRBV4-1; CDR3aa: CASSQYPGQGSDTQYF; CDR3nt: TGCGCCAGCAGCCAATACCCGGGACAGGGGTCGGATACGCAGTATTTT
d_gene: -; abundance: few; j_gene: TRBJ2-7; v_gene: TRBV7-9; CDR3aa: CASSLAGGYEQYF; CDR3nt: TGTGCCAGCAGCTTAGCAGGGGGCTACGAGCAGTACTTC
d_gene: -; abundance: -; j_gene: TRBJ2-7; v_gene: TRBV11-2; CDR3aa: CASSSLKGRGEQYF; CDR3nt: TGTGCCAGCAGCTCCTTGAAGGGGCGCGGCGAGCAGTACTTC
d_gene: TRBD1; abundance: -; j_gene: TRBJ1-6; v_gene: TRBV19; CDR3aa: CASSTDRGKSSPNSPLHF; CDR3nt: TGTGCCAGTAGTACCGACAGGGGCAAATCTTCACCAAATTCACCCCTCCACTTT
d_gene: TRBD1; abundance: once; j_gene: TRBJ1-6; v_gene: TRBV5-6; CDR3aa: CASTIRDRDNSPLHF; CDR3nt: TGTGCCAGCACCATCCGGGACAGGGATAATTCACCCCTCCACTTT